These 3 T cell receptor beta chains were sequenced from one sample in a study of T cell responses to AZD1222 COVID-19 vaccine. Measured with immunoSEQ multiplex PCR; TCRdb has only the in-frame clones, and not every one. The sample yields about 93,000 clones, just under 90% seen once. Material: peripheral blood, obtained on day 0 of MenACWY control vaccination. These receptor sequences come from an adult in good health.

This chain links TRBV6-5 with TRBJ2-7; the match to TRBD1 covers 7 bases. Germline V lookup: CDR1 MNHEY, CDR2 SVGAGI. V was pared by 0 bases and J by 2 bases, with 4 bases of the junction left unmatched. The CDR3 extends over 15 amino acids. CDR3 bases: TGTGCCAGCAGTTACTCATCCAGGGGGACCTACGAGCAGTACTTC. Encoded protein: CASSYSSRGTYEQYF.

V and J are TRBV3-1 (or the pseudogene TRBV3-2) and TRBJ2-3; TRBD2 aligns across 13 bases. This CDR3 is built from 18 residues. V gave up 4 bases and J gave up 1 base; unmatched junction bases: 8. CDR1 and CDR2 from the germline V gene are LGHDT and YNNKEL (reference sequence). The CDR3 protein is CASSRTSGGRTRTDTQYF. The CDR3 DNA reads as TGTGCCAGCAGCCGGACTAGCGGGGGAAGAACCCGCACAGATACGCAGTATTTT.

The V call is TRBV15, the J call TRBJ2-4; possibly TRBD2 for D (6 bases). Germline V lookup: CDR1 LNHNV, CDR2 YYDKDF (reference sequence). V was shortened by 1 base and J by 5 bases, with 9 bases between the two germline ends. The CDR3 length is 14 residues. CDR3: CATSRAGEENIQYF. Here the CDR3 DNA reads TGTGCCACCAGCAGAGCGGGGGAGGAAAACATTCAGTACTTC. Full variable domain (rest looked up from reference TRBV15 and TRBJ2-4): DAMVIQNPRYQVTQFGKPVTLSCSQTLNHNVMYWYQQKSSQAPKLLFHYYDKDFNNEADTPDNFQSRRPNTSFCFLDIRSPGLGDTAMYLCATSRAGEENIQYFGAGTRLSVL.